One sample yielded the 10 T cell receptor beta chains listed below, sequenced in a study of T cells after yellow fever vaccination. Via MiXCR, TCRdb re-called the 5' RACE reads, giving one row per CDR3 protein. This sample has around 400,000 distinct CDR3 sequences, with 9.5% to 13% found just once. The sample was PBMCs, taken on the day of the first yellow fever vaccination. These receptors all come from a man between 18 and 29 years old who received the YFV17D yellow fever vaccine.

This clonotype was seen a handful of times. V gene TRBV19 combines with J gene TRBJ2-3; D possibly matches TRBD1 or TRBD2 (5 bases each). The V end was cut by 0 bases, the J end by 9 bases, with 16 bases between. This CDR3 is built from 15 residues. Germline assignment: CDR1 LNHDA and CDR2 SQIVND (reference sequence). The CDR3 DNA reads TGTGCCAGTAGTATAGATCAGCCGGGAAGGGACACGCAGTATTTT. This gives the protein CASSIDQPGRDTQYF.

The chain recombines TRBV18 with TRBJ2-3; 7 bases are a match to TRBD1. The CDR3 length is 15 residues. The germline V gene encodes CDR1 KGHSH and CDR2 LQKENI. With V trimmed by 0 bases and J by 9 bases, 9 bases remained unmatched. The chain's CDR3 is CASSPPSGGTGTQYF. The CDR3 DNA is TGTGCCAGCTCACCACCCTCAGGGGGTACTGGGACGCAGTATTTT.

There are a few counts of this clonotype. This rearrangement joins TRBV6-2 or TRBV6-3 to TRBJ2-4; D perhaps matches TRBD1 (5 bases). From germline, CDR1 is MNHEY and CDR2 SVGEGT. This CDR3 is built from 16 residues. Trimming removed 3 bases at V and 0 bases at J, with 12 bases between. In DNA form, the CDR3 reads TGTGCCAGCAGTTATCGTGCAGGGCTAGCCAAAAACATTCAGTACTTC. This sequence encodes CASSYRAGLAKNIQYF.

The sample holds many counts of this clonotype. The CDR3 is CASSLGTSGPAGYEQYF. The DNA of the CDR3 is TGTGCCAGCAGCCTCGGGACTAGCGGTCCTGCTGGGTACGAGCAGTACTTC. The J gene is TRBJ2-7, the V gene TRBV7-2; 11 bases match TRBD2. The CDR3 consists of 17 residues. The trim removed 5 bases at V and 4 bases at J, leaving 13 bases unmatched. The germline V gene encodes CDR1 SGHTA and CDR2 FQGNSA.

The chain joins TRBV11-2 to TRBJ2-1, with a tentative D call TRBD2 (5 bases). Trimming removed 4 bases at V and 8 bases at J, with 18 bases between. Germline CDR1 and CDR2: SGHAT and FQNNGV. The CDR3 spans 15 residues. Here the CDR3 DNA reads TGTGCCAGCAGCTCTTCAGCGGTACGCTCTTATGAGCAGTTCTTC. As protein: CASSSSAVRSYEQFF.

The V gene is TRBV11-2, the J gene TRBJ2-5; D is ambiguous. The V end was cut by 5 bases, the J end by 5 bases, with 9 bases between. Germline assignment: CDR1 SGHAT and CDR2 FQNNGV. The CDR3 covers 12 residues. The CDR3 sequence: CASSRRSETQYF. CDR3 DNA: TGTGCCAGCAGCAGGCGGTCCGAGACCCAGTACTTC.

This rearrangement joins TRBV10-3 to TRBJ2-4; 11 bases match TRBD1. Unmatched junction bases numbered 8, after V lost 5 bases and J lost 2 bases. The CDR3 covers 17 residues. Germline CDR1 reads ENHRY; CDR2 reads SYGVKD. The CDR3 here is CAISQGGQGATKNIQYF. The CDR3 DNA reads TGTGCCATCAGTCAGGGCGGACAGGGGGCGACCAAAAACATTCAGTACTTC.

The chain employs TRBV15 and TRBJ2-2; maybe TRBD2 (6 bases). This CDR3 comprises 14 residues. Trimming shortened V by 1 base and J by 5 bases, and 8 bases separated the two germline ends. Germline CDR1 and CDR2: LNHNV and YYDKDF (reference sequence). The CDR3 protein is CATSRGGETGELFF. The CDR3 DNA sequence: TGTGCCACCAGCAGAGGGGGGGAGACCGGGGAGCTGTTTTTT.

This clonotype turned up a few times. The chain's CDR3 is CASTQKDSSGYTF. The CDR3 DNA reads as TGTGCCAGCACCCAAAAGGACAGCTCTGGCTACACCTTC. V is TRBV9 and J is TRBJ1-2; maybe TRBD1 (6 bases). CDR3 length: 13 amino acids. Trimming removed 6 bases from V and 7 bases from J, with 16 bases in between. CDR1 and CDR2 (germline): SGDLS, YYNGEE.

This clonotype showed up many times. This chain connects TRBV7-2 to TRBJ1-5, with 8 bases matching TRBD1. This CDR3 is built from 14 residues. Germline loops: CDR1 SGHTA, CDR2 FQGNSA. V shed 5 bases and J 7 bases; nucleotides not matched to a gene: 7. This chain's CDR3 is CASSLDRVGQPQHF. For the CDR3, the DNA is TGTGCCAGCAGCCTGGACAGGGTCGGACAGCCCCAGCATTTT.